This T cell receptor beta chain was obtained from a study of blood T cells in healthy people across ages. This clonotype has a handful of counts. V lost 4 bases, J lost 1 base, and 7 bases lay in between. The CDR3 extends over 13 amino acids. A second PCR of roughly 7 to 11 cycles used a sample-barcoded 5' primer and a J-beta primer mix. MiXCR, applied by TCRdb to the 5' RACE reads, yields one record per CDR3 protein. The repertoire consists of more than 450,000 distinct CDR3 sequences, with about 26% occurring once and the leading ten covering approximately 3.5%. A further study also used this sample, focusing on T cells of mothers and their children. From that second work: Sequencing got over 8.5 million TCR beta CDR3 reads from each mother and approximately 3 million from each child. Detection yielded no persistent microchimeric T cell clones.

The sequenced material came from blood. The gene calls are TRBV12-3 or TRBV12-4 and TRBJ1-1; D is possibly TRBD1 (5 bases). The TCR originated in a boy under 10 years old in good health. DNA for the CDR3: TGTGCCAGCAGTTCGACAGCGAACACTGAAGCTTTCTTT. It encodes CASSSTANTEAFF.